This T cell receptor beta chain was documented in a study of blood T cell repertoires in COVID-19. The CDR3 has 15 amino acids. Trimming took 2 bases from V and 1 from J, leaving 12 bases between them. In germline, CDR1 is SNHLY, CDR2 FYNNEI. Here immunoSEQ multiplex PCR was the method, and the copy in TCRdb shows in-frame clones only, minus some. The repertoire includes 85,000 to 110,000 clones, 89% of them detected once, and approximately 3.5% sits in the top ten. Specimen: peripheral blood. The genes are TRBV2 and TRBJ2-7; TRBD1 is a possible D gene (5 bases). This sequence originates from a woman aged 60-75 years with acute or convalescent COVID-19. The CDR3 nucleotides are TGTGCCAGCAGTGAAAGGGGAACAGGTTCCTACGAGCAGTACTTC. This encodes CASSERGTGSYEQYF.